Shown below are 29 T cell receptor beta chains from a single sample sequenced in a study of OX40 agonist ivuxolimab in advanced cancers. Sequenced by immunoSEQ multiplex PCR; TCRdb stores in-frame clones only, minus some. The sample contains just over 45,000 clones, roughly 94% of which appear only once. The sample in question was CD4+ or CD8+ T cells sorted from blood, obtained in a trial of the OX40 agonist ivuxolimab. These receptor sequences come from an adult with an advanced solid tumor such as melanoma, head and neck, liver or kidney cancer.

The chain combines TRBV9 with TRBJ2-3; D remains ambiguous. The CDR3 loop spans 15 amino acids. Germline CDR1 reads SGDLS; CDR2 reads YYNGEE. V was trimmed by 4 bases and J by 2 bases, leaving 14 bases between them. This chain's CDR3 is CASSPRAMYTDTQYF. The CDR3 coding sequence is TGTGCCAGCAGCCCGCGCGCAATGTACACAGATACGCAGTATTTT.

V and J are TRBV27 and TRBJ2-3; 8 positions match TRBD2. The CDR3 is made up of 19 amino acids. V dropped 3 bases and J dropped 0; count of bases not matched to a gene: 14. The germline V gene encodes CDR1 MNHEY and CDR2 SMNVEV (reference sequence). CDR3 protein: CASSFSSAGEWSSTDTQYF. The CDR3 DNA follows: TGTGCCAGCAGTTTTTCGTCAGCGGGAGAGTGGAGTAGCACAGATACGCAGTATTTT.

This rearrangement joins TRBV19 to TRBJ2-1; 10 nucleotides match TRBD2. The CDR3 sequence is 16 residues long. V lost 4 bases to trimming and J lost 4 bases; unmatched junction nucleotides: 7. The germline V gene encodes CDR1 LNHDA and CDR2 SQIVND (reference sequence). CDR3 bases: TGTGCCAGTAGTACAAGCGGGAGGGCCTCATACAATGAGCAGTTCTTC. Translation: CASSTSGRASYNEQFF.

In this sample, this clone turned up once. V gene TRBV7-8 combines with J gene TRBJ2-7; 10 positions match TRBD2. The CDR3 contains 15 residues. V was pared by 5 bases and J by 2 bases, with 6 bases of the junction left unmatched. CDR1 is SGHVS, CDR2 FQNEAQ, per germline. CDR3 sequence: CASSPWTSGPYEQYF. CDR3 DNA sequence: TGTGCCAGCAGCCCCTGGACTAGCGGACCCTACGAGCAGTACTTC.

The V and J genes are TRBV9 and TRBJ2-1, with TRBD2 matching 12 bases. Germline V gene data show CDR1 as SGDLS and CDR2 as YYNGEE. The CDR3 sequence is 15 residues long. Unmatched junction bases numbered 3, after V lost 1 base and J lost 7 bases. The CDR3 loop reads CASSVRGLAGNEQFF. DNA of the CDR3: TGTGCCAGCAGCGTAAGGGGACTAGCGGGTAATGAGCAGTTCTTC.

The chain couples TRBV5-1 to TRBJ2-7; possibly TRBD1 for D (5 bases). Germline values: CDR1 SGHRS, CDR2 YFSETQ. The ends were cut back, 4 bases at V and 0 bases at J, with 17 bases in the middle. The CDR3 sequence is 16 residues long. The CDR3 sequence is CASSPKRGMGSYEQYF. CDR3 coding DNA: TGCGCCAGCAGCCCTAAAAGGGGTATGGGCTCCTACGAGCAGTACTTC.

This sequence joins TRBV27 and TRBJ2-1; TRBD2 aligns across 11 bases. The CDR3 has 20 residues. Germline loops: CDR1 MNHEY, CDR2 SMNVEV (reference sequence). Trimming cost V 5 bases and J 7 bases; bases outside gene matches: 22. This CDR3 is CASSNTGNPYLAGGRNEQFF. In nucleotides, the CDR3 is TGTGCCAGCAGTAACACGGGAAATCCATACTTAGCGGGAGGGCGAAATGAGCAGTTCTTC.

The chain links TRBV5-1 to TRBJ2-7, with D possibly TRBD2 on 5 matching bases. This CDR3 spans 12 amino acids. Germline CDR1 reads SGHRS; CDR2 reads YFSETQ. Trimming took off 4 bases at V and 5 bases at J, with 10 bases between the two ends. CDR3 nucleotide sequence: TGCGCCAGCAGCGCCCGACTAAACGAGCAGTACTTC. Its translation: CASSARLNEQYF.

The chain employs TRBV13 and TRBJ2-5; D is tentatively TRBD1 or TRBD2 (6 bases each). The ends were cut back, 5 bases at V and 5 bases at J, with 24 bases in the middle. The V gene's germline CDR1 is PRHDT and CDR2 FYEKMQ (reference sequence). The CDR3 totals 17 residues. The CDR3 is CASSPPREEGGGETQYF. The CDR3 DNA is TGTGCCAGCAGCCCCCCCAGGGAGGAAGGAGGGGGGGAGACCCAGTACTTC.

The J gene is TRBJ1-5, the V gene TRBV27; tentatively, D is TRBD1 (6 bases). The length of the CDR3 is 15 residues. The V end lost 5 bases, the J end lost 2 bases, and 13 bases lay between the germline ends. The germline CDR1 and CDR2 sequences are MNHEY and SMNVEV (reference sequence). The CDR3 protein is CASSIDRTGNQPQHF. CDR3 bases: TGTGCCAGCAGTATAGACAGGACAGGCAATCAGCCCCAGCATTTT.

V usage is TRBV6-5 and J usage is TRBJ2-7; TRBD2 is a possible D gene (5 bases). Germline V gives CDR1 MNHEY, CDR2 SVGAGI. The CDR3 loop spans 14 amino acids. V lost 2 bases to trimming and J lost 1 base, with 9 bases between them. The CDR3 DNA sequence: TGTGCCAGCAGTTACAGGCTAGCTTCCTACGAGCAGTACTTC. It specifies CASSYRLASYEQYF.

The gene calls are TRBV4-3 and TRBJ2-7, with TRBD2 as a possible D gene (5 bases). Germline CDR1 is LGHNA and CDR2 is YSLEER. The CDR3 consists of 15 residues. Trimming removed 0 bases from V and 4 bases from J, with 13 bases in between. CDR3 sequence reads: CASSQDSLRGYEQYF. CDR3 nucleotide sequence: TGCGCCAGCAGCCAAGATTCACTTCGGGGTTACGAGCAGTACTTC.

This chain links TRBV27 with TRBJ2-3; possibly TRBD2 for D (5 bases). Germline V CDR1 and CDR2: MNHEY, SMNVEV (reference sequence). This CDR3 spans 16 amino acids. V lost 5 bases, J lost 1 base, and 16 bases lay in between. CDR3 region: CASSPPPGIGTDTQYF. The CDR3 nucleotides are TGTGCCAGCAGTCCCCCTCCGGGGATAGGCACAGATACGCAGTATTTT.

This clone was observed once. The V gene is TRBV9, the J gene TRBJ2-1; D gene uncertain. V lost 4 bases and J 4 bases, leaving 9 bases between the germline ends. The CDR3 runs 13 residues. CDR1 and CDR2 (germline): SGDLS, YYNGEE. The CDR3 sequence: CASSPRGYNEQFF. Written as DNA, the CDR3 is TGTGCCAGCAGCCCCCGTGGTTACAATGAGCAGTTCTTC.

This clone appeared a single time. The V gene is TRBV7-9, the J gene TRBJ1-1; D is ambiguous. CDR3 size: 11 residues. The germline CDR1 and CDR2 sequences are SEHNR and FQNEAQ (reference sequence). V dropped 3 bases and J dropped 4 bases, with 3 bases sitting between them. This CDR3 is CASSFSTEAFF. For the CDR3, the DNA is TGTGCCAGCAGCTTCAGCACTGAAGCTTTCTTT.

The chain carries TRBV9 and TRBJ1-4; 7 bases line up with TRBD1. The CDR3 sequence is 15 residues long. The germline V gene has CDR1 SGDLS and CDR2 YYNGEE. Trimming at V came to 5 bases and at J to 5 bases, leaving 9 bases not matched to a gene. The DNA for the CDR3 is TGTGCCAGCAGGCCCGGGACAGAGCCGAATGAAAAACTGTTTTTT. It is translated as CASRPGTEPNEKLFF.

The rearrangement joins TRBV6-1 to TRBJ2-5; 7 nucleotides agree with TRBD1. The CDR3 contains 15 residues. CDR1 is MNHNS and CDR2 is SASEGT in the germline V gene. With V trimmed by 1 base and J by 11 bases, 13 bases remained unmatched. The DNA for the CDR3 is TGTGCCAGCAGTGAAGGGTTGAGGCCAGCGACAGGGCAGTACTTC. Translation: CASSEGLRPATGQYF.

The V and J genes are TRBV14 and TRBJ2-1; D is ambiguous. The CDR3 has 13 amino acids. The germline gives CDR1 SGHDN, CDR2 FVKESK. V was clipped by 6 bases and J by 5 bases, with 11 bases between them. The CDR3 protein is CASRSDGDNEQFF. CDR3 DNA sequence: TGTGCCAGCAGGTCGGACGGCGACAATGAGCAGTTCTTC.

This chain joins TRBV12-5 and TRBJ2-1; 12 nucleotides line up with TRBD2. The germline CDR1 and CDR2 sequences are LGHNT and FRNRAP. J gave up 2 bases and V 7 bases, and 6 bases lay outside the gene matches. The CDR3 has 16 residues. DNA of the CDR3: TGTGCTAGTGACACCACTAGCGGGAGGCCCTACAATGAGCAGTTCTTC. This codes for CASDTTSGRPYNEQFF.

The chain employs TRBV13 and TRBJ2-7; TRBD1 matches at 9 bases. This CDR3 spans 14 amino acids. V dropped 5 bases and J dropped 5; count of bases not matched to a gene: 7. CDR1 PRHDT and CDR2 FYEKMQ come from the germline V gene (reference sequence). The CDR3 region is CASSLGQGRDEQYF. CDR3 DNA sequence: TGTGCCAGCAGCCTTGGACAGGGGAGGGACGAGCAGTACTTC.

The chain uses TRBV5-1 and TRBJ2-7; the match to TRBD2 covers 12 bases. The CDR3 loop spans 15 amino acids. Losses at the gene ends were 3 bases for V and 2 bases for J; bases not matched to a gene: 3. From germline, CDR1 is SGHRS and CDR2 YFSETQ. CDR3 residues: CASSWTSGITYEQYF. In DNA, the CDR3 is TGCGCCAGCAGCTGGACTAGCGGGATAACCTACGAGCAGTACTTC.

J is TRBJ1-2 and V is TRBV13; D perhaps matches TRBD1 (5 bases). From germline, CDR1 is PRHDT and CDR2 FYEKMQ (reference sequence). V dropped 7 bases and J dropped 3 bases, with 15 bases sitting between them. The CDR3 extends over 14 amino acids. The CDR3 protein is CASKEAGTDYGYTF. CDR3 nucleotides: TGTGCCAGCAAGGAGGCAGGGACTGACTATGGCTACACCTTC.

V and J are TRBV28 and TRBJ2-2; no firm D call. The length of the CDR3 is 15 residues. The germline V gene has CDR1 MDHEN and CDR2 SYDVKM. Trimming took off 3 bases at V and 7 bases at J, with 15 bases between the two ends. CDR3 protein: CASSFPRVPGGELFF. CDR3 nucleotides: TGTGCCAGCAGTTTCCCCCGGGTCCCCGGCGGGGAGCTGTTTTTT.

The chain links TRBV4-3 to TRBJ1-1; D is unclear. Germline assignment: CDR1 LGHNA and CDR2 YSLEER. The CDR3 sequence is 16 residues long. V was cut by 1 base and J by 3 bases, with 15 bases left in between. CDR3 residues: CASSQVLGLADTEAFF. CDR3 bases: TGCGCCAGCAGCCAAGTTCTTGGTTTGGCGGACACTGAAGCTTTCTTT.

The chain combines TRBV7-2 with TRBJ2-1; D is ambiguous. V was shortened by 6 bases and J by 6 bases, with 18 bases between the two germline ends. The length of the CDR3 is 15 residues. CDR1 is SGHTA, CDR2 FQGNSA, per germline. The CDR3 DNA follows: TGTGCCAGCAGTCGCCCCCCGGCACGAATCAATGAGCAGTTCTTC. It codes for CASSRPPARINEQFF.

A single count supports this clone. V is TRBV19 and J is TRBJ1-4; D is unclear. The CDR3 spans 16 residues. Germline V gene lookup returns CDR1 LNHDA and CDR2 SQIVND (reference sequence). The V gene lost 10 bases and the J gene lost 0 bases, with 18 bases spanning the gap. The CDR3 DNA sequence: TGTGCCAACTCCCCCGGCCCAAATGCAACTAATGAAAAACTGTTTTTT. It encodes CANSPGPNATNEKLFF. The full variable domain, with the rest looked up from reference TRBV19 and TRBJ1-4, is DGGITQSPKYLFRKEGQNVTLSCEQNLNHDAMYWYRQDPGQGLRLIYYSQIVNDFQKGDIAEGYSVSREKKESFPLTVTSAQKNPTAFYLCANSPGPNATNEKLFFGSGTQLSVL.

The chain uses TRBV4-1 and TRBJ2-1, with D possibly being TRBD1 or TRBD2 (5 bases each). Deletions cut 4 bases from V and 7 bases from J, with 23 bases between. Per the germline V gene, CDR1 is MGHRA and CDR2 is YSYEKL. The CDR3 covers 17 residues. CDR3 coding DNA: TGCGCCAGCAGCCTGGCGGGCCTAGACGGGGCTGGGAATGAGCAGTTCTTC. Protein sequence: CASSLAGLDGAGNEQFF.

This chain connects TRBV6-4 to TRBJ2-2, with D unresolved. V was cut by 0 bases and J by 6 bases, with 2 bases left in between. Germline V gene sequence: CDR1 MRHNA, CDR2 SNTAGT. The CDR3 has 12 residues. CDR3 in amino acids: CASSDSAGELFF. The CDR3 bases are TGTGCCAGCAGTGACTCTGCCGGGGAGCTGTTTTTT.

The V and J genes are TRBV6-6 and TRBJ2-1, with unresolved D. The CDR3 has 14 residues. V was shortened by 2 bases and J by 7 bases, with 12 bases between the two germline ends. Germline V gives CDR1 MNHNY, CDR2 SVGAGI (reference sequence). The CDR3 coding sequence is TGTGCCAGCAGTTACGGTCGGGTAGGTAATGAGCAGTTCTTC. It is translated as CASSYGRVGNEQFF.